This TCR beta chain was sequenced during a study of blood T cells in healthy people across ages (dated by TCRdb to about 2015). Background for the entire study: In model experiments, template switching captured roughly one uniquely barcoded TCR beta cDNA molecule for every two T cells. To track age-related changes in TCR beta repertoire diversity, the study relied on deep sequencing normalized with unique cDNA molecular identifiers. The donors were split into four age groups: young (average 16 years), middle-aged (over 35), aged (roughly 60) and long-lived (82). To avoid experimental bias, donors of different ages were spread randomly across the sequencing lanes. Two additional independent replicas of 1 million unique cDNA reads from the same blood draw were analyzed for two donors (one aged 18 to 30 and one aged 80 or older). The full study reports these points: Because profiling used bulk unsorted PBMCs, naive and antigen-experienced compartments could not be compared conclusively. Compared with the aged group, the long-lived group had more naive CD4+ T cells, fewer expanded clones and increased TCR diversity, a pattern suggesting age selection. Total diversity estimates from one million sequenced T cells were considered lower bounds and underestimates. There was a strong correlation between observed TCR beta diversity and the percentage of naive T cells measured by flow cytometry. Because the CMV infection status of the donors was unknown, age-related changes in expanded clonotypes may potentially have been confounded. As age increased, observed TCR beta diversity per million T cells dropped in a roughly linear way, and a significant reduction was already evident by age 40.

Many counts were recorded for this clonotype. Its specific antigen is unknown. Base qualities are missing; no much larger clone stands one base away. The donors were about 40 Caucasian individuals from Russia, aged roughly 6 to 100 years, who were systemically healthy. Each donor gave about 9.7 milliliters of peripheral blood, drawn into EDTA-treated Vacutainer tubes. Ficoll-Paque density-gradient centrifugation was used to isolate PBMCs, with at least 7 million per sample. Total RNA, at least 5 micrograms per sample, was extracted from PBMCs with Trizol reagent. The percentages of naive CD45RAhigh/CD27high T cells were determined by flow cytometry on a PBMC aliquot from every donor. CDR1 SGHDT and CDR2 YYEEEE are derived from the germline V gene. V drops 4 bases and J drops 4 bases, leaving 10 bases in between. Spanning cysteine to phenylalanine, the CDR3 consists of 13 amino acids. Just the 39-base CDR3 DNA is kept, in frame starting at base 1.

Libraries were prepared through 5' RACE. Instrument on record: Illumina HiSeq 2500. A second about 7 to 11 cycle PCR used a sample-barcoded 5' primer and a J-beta primer mix. A unique molecular identifier was introduced onto each TCR beta cDNA molecule by a template-switch 5' adaptor carrying 12 random nucleotides. At least 2.5 million CDR3-containing paired-end reads were obtained from each sample. All of the RNA was converted into first-strand cDNA using the Mint cDNA synthesis kit, with a TRBC-specific oligonucleotide serving as the primer. Following uracil-DNA glycosylase treatment, a first 18-cycle PCR with universal primers M1SS and BC2_uni_R was performed on all cDNA. As for the original processing: For normalization, 1 million high-quality reads were randomly selected from each sample, with every read carrying a distinct molecular identifier. Reads sharing molecular identifiers were discarded rather than binned into consensus sequences. MiTCR, set to a Q25 quality threshold and the strictest error-elimination algorithm, was used for CDR3 identification, clonotype clustering and error correction. A nonparametric unseen species model using Euler transformation provided a lower-bound estimate of total TCR beta diversity. Using fastp at Q25 and MiXCR, TCRdb reprocessed the public reads and kept productive beta chains. Each CDR3 protein appears once, grouped with its most common genes and DNA. TCRdb's processing, not the authors', yielded these V and J calls. This sample is represented by some 1.6 million distinct CDR3 sequences; about 35% of them were singletons. Jointly, the top ten make up about 10% of the sample.

The sequence derives from a woman aged 25 to 39 in good health. In this chain, TRBV5-6 is recombined with TRBJ2-3; a confident D gene designation cannot be given. The sequencing sample was made of blood. The DNA sequence is TGTGCCAGCAGCCTACGTCAGTCAGATACGCAGTATTTT. Its translation reads: CASSLRQSDTQYF.